This is a list of T cell receptor beta chains from one sample in a study of T cell repertoires in cytomegalovirus infection. MiXCR, run by TCRdb on the reads, gives a single entry per CDR3 protein. This sample has a few hundred thousand distinct CDR3 sequences, with 40% found just once. No antigens are known for them. The material sequenced was cultured PBMCs, taken from culture after CMV antigen stimulation. The receptors were gathered from a human donor in good health (CMV status not recorded). Some clones in this sample may be carry-over from other donors' samples. Both conserved end residues are part of each CDR3. A D gene is named only where the DNA matches it firmly. Some rows mark clone size as missing; the rest say once, few, many or name a class of expanded clone.

d_gene	abundance	v_gene	j_gene	CDR3aa	CDR3nt
.	.	TRBV27	TRBJ2-5	CASSSWDFSGQETQYF	TGTGCCAGCAGTTCATGGGACTTTTCTGGGCAAGAGACCCAGTACTTC
.	.	TRBV24-1	TRBJ2-1	CATSDASSYNEQFF	TGTGCCACCAGTGACGCGAGCTCCTACAATGAGCAGTTCTTC
.	.	TRBV7-9	TRBJ2-7	CASSTTRTGHEQYF	TGTGCCAGCAGCACCACCCGGACGGGACACGAGCAGTACTTC
.	.	TRBV7-2	TRBJ2-7	CASSFGGRWGEQYF	TGTGCCAGCAGCTTTGGGGGGCGCTGGGGGGAGCAGTACTTC
TRBD2	few	TRBV7-2	TRBJ2-1	CASSGGGRVGRPYNEQFF	TGTGCCAGCAGCGGGGGGGGTCGGGTGGGAAGGCCCTACAATGAGCAGTTCTTC
.	.	TRBV7-2	TRBJ2-7	CASSPVLAAYEQYF	TGTGCCAGCAGCCCGGTGCTAGCCGCCTACGAGCAGTACTTC
TRBD1	few	TRBV7-4	TRBJ1-4	CASSHRDREDEKLFF	TGTGCCAGCAGCCACCGGGACAGGGAAGATGAAAAACTGTTTTTT
.	.	TRBV6-6	TRBJ2-7	CASYGHPSYEQYF	TGTGCCAGCTACGGACACCCCTCCTACGAGCAGTACTTC
TRBD2	.	TRBV11-2	TRBJ2-1	CASSFIPGLVRNEQFF	TGTGCCAGCAGCTTTATACCGGGACTAGTTAGGAATGAGCAGTTCTTC
.	.	TRBV6-1	TRBJ1-1	CASSRRADNTEAFF	TGTGCCAGCTCTCGGCGGGCAGATAACACTGAAGCTTTCTTT
.	.	TRBV19	TRBJ1-1	CASSSLRGGPAEAFF	TGTGCCAGTAGTAGCCTCCGCGGGGGCCCGGCTGAAGCTTTCTTT
TRBD2	.	TRBV7-2	TRBJ2-3	CASSLGGLAGGPRSTDTQYF	TGTGCCAGCAGCTTAGGCGGACTAGCGGGGGGGCCGAGGAGCACAGATACGCAGTATTTT
.	few	TRBV12-5	TRBJ1-4	CASASGGVLEKLFF	TGTGCTAGTGCCTCCGGAGGGGTATTGGAAAAACTGTTTTTT
.	few	TRBV7-8	TRBJ2-7	CASSLERFYEQYF	TGTGCCAGCAGCTTAGAACGGTTTTACGAGCAGTACTTC
.	few	TRBV6-1	TRBJ1-1	CASRGWGTEAFF	TGTGCCAGCAGAGGTTGGGGGACTGAAGCTTTCTTT
.	.	TRBV12-3/TRBV12-4	TRBJ2-3	CASSPWGGPSTDTQYF	TGTGCCAGCAGTCCGTGGGGCGGCCCTAGCACAGATACGCAGTATTTT
.	few	TRBV7-2	TRBJ2-7	CASSLGIRGLYEQYF	TGTGCCAGCAGCTTAGGTATTCGCGGTCTCTACGAGCAGTACTTC
.	.	TRBV14	TRBJ2-1	CASSRVSSEQFF	TGTGCCAGCAGTCGAGTTAGTAGTGAGCAGTTCTTC
.	few	TRBV7-2	TRBJ2-6	CASSLRRGVQGANVLTF	TGTGCCAGCAGCTTACGGAGGGGGGTTCAAGGGGCCAACGTCCTGACTTTC
.	many	TRBV7-8	TRBJ2-6	CASSSRNDFSGANVLTF	TGTGCCAGCAGCTCCCGAAATGACTTCTCTGGGGCCAACGTCCTGACTTTC
.	few	TRBV19	TRBJ2-7	CASRSGPSSSYEQYF	TGTGCCAGTAGATCAGGTCCTAGCAGCTCCTACGAGCAGTACTTC
.	.	TRBV29-1	TRBJ2-1	CSVEGTAGVNNEQFF	TGCAGCGTTGAAGGGACAGCCGGGGTTAACAATGAGCAGTTCTTC